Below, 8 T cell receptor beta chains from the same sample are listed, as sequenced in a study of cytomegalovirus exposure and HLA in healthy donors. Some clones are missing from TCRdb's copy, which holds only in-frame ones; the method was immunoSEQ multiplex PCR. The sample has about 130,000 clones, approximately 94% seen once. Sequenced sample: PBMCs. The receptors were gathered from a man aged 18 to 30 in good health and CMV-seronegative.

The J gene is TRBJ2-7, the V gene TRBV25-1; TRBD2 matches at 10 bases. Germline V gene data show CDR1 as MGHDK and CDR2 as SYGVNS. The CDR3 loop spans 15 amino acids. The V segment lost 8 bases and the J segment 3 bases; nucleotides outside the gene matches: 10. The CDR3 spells CASSPISGRYYEQYF. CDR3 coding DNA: TGTGCCAGCTCCCCCATTAGCGGGAGGTACTACGAGCAGTACTTC.

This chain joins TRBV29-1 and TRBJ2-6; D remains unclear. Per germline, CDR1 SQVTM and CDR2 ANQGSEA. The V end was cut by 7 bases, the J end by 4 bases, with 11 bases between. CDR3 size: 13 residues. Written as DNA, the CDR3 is TGCAGCGCTGGAGTGTCCGGGGCCAACGTCCTGACTTTC. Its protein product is CSAGVSGANVLTF.

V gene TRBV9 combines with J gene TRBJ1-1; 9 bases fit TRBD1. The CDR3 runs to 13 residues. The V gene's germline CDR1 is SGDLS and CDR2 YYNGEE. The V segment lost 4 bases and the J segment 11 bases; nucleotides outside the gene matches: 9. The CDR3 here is CASSPTGGGEAFF. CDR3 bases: TGTGCCAGCAGCCCAACAGGGGGCGGCGAGGCTTTCTTT.

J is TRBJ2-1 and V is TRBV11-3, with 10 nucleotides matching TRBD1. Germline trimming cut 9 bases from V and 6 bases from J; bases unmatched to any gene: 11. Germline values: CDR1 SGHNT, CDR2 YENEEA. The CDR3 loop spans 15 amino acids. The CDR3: CASRIPGQGFNEQFF. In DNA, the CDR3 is TGTGCCAGTAGGATACCGGGACAGGGGTTCAATGAGCAGTTCTTC.

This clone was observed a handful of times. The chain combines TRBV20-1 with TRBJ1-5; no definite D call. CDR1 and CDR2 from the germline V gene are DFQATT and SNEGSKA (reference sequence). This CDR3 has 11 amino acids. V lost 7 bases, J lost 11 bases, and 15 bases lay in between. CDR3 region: CSVPTKEAQHF. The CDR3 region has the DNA TGCAGTGTCCCCACTAAGGAGGCCCAGCATTTT.

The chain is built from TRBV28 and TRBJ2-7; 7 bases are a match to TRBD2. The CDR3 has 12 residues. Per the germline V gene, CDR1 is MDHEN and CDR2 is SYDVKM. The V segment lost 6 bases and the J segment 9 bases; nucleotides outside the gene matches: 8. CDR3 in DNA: TGTGCCAGCAGCGAGCCACCGGGGGGGCAGTACTTC. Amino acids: CASSEPPGGQYF.

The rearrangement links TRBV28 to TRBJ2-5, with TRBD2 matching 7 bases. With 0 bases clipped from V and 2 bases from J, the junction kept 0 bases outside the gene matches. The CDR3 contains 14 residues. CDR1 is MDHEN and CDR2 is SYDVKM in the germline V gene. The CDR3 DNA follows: TGTGCCAGCAGTTTATGGGGGGGGCAAGAGACCCAGTACTTC. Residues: CASSLWGGQETQYF. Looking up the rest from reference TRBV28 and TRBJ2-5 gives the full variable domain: DVKVTQSSRYLVKRTGEKVFLECVQDMDHENMFWYRQDPGLGLRLIYFSYDVKMKEKGDIPEGYSVSREKKERFSLILESASTNQTSMYLCASSLWGGQETQYFGPGTRLLVL.

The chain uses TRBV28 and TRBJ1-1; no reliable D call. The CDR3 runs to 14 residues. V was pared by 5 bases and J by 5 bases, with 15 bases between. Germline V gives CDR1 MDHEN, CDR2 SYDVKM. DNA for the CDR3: TGTGCCAGCAGTCTGTTATCTTCCGGGACTGAAGCTTTCTTT. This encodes CASSLLSSGTEAFF.